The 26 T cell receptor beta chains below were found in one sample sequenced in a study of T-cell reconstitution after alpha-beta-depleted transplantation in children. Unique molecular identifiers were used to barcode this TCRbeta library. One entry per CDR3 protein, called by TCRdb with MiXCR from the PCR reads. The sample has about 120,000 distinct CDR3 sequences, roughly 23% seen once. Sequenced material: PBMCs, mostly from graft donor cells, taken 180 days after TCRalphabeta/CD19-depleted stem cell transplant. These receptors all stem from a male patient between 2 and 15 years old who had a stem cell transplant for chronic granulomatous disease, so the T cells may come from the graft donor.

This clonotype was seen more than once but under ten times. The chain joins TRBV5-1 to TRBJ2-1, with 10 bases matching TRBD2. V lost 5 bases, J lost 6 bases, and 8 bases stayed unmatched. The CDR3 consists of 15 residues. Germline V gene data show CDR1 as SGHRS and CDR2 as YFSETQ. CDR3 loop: CASSISGRAGNEQFF. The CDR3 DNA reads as TGCGCCAGCAGTATAAGCGGGAGGGCCGGCAATGAGCAGTTCTTC.

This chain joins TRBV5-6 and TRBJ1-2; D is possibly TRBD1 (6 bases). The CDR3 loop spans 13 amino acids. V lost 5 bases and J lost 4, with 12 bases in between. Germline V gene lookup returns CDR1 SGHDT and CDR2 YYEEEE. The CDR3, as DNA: TGTGCCAGCAGGCCAGGGGCCGGCTATGGCTACACCTTC. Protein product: CASRPGAGYGYTF.

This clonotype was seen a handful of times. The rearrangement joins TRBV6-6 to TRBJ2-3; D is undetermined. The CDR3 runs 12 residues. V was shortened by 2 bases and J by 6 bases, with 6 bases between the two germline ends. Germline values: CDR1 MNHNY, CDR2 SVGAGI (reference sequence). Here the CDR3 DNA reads TGTGCCAGCAGTTACGATCGGGATACGCAGTATTTT. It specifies CASSYDRDTQYF.

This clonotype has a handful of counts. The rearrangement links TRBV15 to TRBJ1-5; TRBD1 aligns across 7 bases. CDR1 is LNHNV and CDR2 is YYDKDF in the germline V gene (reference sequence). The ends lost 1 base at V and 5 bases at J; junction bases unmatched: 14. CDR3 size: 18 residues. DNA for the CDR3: TGTGCCACCAGCAGAGGGGGAAAGACAGGGCCAACTCATCAGCCCCAGCATTTT. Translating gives CATSRGGKTGPTHQPQHF.

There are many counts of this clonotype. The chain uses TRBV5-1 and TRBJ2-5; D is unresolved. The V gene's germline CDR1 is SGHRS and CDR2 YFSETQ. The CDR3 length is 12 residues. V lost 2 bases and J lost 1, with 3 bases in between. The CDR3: CASSFPQETQYF. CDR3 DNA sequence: TGCGCCAGCAGCTTCCCCCAAGAGACCCAGTACTTC.

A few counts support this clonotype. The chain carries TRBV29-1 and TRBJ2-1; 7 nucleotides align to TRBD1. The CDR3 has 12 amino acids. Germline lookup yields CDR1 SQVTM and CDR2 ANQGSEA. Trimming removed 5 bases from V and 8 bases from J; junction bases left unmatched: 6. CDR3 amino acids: CSVRRQGYEQFF. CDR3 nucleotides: TGCAGCGTTAGGAGACAGGGATATGAGCAGTTCTTC.

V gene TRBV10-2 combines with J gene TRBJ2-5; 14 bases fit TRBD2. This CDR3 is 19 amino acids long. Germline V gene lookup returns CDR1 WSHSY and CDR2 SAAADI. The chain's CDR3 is CFCSASTSGGAEYQETQYF. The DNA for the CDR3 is TGCTTCTGCAGTGCCTCGACTAGCGGGGGGGCCGAGTACCAAGAGACCCAGTACTTC.

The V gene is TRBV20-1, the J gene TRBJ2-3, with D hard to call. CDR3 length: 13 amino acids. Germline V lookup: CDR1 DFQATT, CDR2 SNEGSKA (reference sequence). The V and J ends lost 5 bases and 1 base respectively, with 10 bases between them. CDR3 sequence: CSAQMDRTDTQYF. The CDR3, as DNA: TGCAGTGCTCAGATGGACCGCACAGATACGCAGTATTTT.

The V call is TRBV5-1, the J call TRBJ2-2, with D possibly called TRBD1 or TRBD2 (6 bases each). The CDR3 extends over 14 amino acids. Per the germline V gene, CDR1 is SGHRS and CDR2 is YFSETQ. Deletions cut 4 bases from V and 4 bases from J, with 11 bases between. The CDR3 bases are TGCGCCAGCAGCCCACAGGGAGGCACCGGGGAGCTGTTTTTT. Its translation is CASSPQGGTGELFF.

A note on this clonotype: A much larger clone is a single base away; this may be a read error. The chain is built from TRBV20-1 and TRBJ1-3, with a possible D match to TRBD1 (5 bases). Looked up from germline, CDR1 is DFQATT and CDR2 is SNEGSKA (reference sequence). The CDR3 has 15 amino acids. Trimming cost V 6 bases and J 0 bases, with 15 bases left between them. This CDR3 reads CSAIYRRSSGNTIYF. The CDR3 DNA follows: TGCAGTGCCATCTACAGGCGAAGCTCTGGAAACACCATATATTTT.

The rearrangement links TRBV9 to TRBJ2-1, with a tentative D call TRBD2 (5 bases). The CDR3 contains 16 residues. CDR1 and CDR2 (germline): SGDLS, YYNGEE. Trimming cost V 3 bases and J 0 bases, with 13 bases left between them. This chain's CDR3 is CASSASAGYSYNEQFF. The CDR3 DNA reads TGTGCCAGCAGCGCATCGGCGGGCTACTCCTACAATGAGCAGTTCTTC.

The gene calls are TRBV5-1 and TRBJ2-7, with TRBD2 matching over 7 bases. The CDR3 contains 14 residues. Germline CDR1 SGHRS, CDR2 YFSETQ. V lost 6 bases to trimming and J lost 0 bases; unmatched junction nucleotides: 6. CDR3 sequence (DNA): TGCGCCAGCAACTTCGGGGGGACCTCCTACGAGCAGTACTTC. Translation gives CASNFGGTSYEQYF.

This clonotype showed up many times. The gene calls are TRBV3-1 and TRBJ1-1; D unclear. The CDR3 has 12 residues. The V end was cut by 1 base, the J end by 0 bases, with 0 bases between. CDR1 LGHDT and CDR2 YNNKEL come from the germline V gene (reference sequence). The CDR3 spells CASSQVNTEAFF. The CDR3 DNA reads TGTGCCAGCAGCCAAGTGAACACTGAAGCTTTCTTT.

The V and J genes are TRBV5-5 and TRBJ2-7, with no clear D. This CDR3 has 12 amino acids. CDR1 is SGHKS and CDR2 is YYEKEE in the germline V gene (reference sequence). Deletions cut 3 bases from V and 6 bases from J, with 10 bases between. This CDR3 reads CASSSSGGEQYF. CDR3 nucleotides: TGTGCCAGCAGCTCGTCCGGTGGCGAGCAGTACTTC.

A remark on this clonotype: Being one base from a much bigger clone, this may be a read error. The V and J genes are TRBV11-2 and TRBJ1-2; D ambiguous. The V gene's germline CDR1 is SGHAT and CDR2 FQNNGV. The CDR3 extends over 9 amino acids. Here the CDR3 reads CKGKGGYPF. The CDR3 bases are TGTAAGGGCAAGGGTGGCTACCCCTTC.

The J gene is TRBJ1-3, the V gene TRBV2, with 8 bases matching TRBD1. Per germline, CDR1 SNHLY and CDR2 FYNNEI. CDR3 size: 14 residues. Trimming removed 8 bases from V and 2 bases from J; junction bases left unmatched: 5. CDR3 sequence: CASGLTGAGNTIYF. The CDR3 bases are TGTGCCAGCGGACTGACAGGGGCTGGAAACACCATATATTTT.

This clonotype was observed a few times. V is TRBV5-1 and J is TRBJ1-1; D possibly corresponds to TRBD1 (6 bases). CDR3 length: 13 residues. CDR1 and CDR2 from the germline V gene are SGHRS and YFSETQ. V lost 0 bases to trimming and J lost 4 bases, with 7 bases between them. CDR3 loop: CASSLGGLTEAFF. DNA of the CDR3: TGCGCCAGCAGCTTGGGGGGGCTCACTGAAGCTTTCTTT.

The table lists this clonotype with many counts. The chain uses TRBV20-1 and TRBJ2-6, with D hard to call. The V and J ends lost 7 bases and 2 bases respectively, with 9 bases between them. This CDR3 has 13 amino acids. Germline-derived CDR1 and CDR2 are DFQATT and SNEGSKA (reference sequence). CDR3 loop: CSVGPPGANVLTF. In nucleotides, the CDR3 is TGCAGTGTTGGACCTCCTGGGGCCAACGTCCTGACTTTC.

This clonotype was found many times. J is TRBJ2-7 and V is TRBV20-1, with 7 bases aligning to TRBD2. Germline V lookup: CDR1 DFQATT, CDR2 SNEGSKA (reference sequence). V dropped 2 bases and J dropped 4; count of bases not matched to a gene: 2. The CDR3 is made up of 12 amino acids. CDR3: CSARMGGYEQYF. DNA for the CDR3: TGCAGTGCTAGAATGGGGGGGTACGAGCAGTACTTC.

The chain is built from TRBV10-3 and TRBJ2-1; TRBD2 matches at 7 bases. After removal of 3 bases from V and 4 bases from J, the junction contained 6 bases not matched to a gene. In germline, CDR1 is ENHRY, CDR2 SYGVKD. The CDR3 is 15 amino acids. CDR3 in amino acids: CAISDGSGFYNEQFF. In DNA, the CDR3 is TGTGCCATCAGTGACGGTAGCGGGTTTTACAATGAGCAGTTCTTC.

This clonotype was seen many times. CDR3 sequence: CSASGPGQRDYEQYF. In DNA, the CDR3 is TGCAGTGCTAGCGGACCGGGACAGAGAGACTACGAGCAGTACTTC. The chain joins TRBV20-1 to TRBJ2-7; 7 bases are shared with TRBD1. Germline trimming cut 3 bases from V and 3 bases from J; bases unmatched to any gene: 11. This CDR3 has 15 amino acids. Germline CDR1 DFQATT, CDR2 SNEGSKA (reference sequence).

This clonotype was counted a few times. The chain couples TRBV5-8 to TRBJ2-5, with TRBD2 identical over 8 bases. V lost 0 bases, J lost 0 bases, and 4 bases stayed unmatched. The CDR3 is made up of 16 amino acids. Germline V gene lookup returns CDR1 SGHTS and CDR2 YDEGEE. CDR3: CASSLGTSGYQETQYF. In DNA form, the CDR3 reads TGTGCCAGCAGCTTGGGTACTAGCGGATACCAAGAGACCCAGTACTTC.

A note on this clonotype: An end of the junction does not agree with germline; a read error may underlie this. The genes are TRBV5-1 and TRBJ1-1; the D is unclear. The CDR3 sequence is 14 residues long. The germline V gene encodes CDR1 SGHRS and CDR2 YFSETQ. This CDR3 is CASSFLRAYTEAFF. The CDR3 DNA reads TGTGCCAGCAGCTTTTTACGGGCCTACACTGAAGCTTTCTTT.

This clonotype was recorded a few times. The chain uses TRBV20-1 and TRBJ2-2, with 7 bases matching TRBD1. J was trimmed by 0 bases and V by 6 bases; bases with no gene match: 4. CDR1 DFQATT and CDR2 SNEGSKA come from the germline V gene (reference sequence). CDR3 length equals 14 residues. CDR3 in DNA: TGCAGTGCGAGGGACAGCCCGAACACCGGGGAGCTGTTTTTT. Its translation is CSARDSPNTGELFF.

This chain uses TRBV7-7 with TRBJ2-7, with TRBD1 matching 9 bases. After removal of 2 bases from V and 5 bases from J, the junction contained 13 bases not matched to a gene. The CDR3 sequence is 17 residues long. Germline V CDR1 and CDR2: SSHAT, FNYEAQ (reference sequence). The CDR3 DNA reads TGTGCCAGCAGCTTACTTCCATTCGGACAGGGGCCCAACGAGCAGTACTTC. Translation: CASSLLPFGQGPNEQYF.

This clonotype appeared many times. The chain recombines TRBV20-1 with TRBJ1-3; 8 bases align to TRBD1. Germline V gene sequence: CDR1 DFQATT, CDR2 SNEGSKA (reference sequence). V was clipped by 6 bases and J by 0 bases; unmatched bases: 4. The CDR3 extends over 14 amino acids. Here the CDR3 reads CSAVGQASGNTIYF. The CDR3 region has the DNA TGCAGTGCGGTGGGACAGGCCTCTGGAAACACCATATATTTT.